This TCR beta chain was sequenced for a study of early T cells in non-severe SARS-CoV-2 infection. A single record per CDR3 protein comes from TCRdb applying MiXCR to the 5' RACE reads. The sample consists of approximately 50,000 distinct CDR3 sequences, 8% to 13% of them appearing once. This CDR3 spans 13 amino acids. V was cut by 3 bases and J by 5 bases, with 11 bases left in between. The germline gives CDR1 SGDLS, CDR2 YYNGEE. The chain carries TRBV9 and TRBJ1-1; D remains ambiguous. Input material: whole blood. This receptor was taken from an adult who was a healthcare worker with PCR-confirmed SARS-CoV-2 infection or an uninfected control (not recorded which). This CDR3 reads CASSAPGDTEAFF. The CDR3 DNA sequence: TGTGCCAGCAGCGCCCCTGGGGATACTGAAGCTTTCTTT.